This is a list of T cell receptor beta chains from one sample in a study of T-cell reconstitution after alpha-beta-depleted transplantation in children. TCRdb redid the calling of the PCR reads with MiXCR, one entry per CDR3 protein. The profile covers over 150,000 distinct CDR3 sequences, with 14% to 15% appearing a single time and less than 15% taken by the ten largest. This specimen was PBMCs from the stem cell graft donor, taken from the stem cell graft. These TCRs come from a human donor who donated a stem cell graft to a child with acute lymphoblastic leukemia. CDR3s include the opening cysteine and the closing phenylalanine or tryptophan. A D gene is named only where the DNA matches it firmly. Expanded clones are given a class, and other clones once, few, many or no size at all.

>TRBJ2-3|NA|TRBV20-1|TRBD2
CTLYEASGSPDTQYF
TGCACCCTCTACGAGGCTAGCGGGAGTCCAGATACGCAGTATTTT
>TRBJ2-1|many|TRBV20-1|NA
CSASLRDRHEQFF
TGCAGTGCCTCACTGAGGGATAGGCATGAGCAGTTCTTC
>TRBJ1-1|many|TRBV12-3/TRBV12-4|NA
CASSYRITVNTEAFF
TGTGCCAGCAGCTATCGAATAACAGTGAACACTGAAGCTTTCTTT
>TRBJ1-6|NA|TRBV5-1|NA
CASSGGGTPLHF
TGCGCCAGCAGCGGGGGGGGAACACCCCTCCACTTT
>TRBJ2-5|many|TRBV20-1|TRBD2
CSARVTGGTQYF
TGCAGTGCTAGAGTTACGGGGGGGACCCAGTACTTC
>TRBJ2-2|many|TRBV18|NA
CASSPRSVGRGELFF
TGTGCCAGCTCACCGAGATCTGTGGGGCGCGGGGAGCTGTTTTTT
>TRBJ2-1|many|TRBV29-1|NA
CSALRLGSYNEQFF
TGCAGCGCCCTTAGACTAGGGTCCTACAATGAGCAGTTCTTC
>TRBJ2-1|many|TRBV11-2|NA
CASSPRPTTVRSYNEQFF
TGTGCCAGCAGCCCCCGACCAACGACAGTACGCTCCTACAATGAGCAGTTCTTC
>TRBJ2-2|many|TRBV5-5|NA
CASSPLSGLNTGELFF
TGTGCCAGCAGCCCCCTGTCGGGACTGAACACCGGGGAGCTGTTTTTT
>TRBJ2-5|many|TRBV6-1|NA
CASSENVSRQETQYF
TGTGCCAGCAGTGAAAATGTTAGCCGACAAGAGACCCAGTACTTC
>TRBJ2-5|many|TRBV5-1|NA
CASSFQGETQYF
TGCGCCAGCAGCTTCCAGGGAGAGACCCAGTACTTC